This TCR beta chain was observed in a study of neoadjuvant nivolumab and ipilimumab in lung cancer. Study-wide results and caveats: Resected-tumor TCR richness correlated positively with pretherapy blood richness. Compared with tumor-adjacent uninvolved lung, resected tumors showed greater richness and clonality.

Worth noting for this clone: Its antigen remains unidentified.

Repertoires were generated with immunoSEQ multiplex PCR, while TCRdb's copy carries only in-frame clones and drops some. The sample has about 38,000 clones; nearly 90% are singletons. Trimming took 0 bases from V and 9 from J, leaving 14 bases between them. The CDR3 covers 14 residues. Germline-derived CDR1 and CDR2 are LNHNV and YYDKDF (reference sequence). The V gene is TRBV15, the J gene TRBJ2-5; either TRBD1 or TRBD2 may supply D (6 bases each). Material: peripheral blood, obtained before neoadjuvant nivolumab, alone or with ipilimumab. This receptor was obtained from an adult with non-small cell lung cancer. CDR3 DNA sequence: TGTGCCACCAGCAGAGAAACTAGGGGGGCCGCCCAGTACTTC. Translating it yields CATSRETRGAAQYF.